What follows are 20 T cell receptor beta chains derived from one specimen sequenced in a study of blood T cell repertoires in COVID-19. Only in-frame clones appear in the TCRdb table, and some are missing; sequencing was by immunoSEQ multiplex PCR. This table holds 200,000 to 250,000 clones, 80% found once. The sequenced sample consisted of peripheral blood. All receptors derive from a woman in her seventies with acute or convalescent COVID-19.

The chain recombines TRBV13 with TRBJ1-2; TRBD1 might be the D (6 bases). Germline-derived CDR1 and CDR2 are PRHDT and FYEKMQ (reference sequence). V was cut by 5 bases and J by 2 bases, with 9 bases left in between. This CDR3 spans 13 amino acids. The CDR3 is CASSVQGNYGYTF. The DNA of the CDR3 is TGTGCCAGCAGCGTACAGGGAAACTATGGCTACACCTTC.

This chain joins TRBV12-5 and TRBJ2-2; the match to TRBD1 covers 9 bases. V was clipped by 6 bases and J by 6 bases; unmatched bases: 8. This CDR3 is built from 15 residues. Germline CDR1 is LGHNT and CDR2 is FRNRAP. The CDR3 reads CASGPDRGVAGELFF. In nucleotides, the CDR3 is TGTGCTAGTGGACCTGACAGGGGGGTCGCCGGGGAGCTGTTTTTT.

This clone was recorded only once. Here the CDR3 DNA reads TGTGCCAGCAGCTTATTGCTAGCGGCCGAGCAGTACTTC. Protein product: CASSLLLAAEQYF. The chain combines TRBV11-1 with TRBJ2-7; the match to TRBD2 covers 7 bases. The CDR3 has 13 amino acids. Losses at the gene ends were 2 bases for V and 6 bases for J; bases not matched to a gene: 4. In germline, CDR1 is SGHAT, CDR2 FQDESV (reference sequence). Full variable domain (rest looked up from reference TRBV11-1 and TRBJ2-7): EAEVAQSPRYKITEKSQAVAFWCDPISGHATLYWYRQILGQGPELLVQFQDESVVDDSQLPKDRFSAERLKGVDSTLKIQPAELGDSAMYLCASSLLLAAEQYFGPGTRLTVT.

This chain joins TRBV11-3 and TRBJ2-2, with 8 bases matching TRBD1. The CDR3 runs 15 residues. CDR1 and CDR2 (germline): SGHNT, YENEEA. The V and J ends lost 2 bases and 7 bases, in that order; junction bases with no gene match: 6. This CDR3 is CASSLPGGANGELFF. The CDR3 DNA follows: TGTGCCAGCAGCTTACCAGGGGGCGCGAACGGGGAGCTGTTTTTT.

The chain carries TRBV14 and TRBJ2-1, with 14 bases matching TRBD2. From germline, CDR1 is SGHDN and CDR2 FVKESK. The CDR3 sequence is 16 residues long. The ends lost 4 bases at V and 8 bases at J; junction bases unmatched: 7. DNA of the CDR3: TGTGCCAGCAGCCCGCCGGGACTAGCGGGAGATTATGAGCAGTTCTTC. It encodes CASSPPGLAGDYEQFF.

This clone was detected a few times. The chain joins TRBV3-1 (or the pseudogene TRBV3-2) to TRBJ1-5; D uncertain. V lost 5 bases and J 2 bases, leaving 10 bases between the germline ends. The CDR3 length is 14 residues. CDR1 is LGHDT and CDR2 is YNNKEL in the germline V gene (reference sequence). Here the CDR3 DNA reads TGTGCCAGCAGCTTGCGAGCTGGCAATCAGCCCCAGCATTTT. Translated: CASSLRAGNQPQHF.

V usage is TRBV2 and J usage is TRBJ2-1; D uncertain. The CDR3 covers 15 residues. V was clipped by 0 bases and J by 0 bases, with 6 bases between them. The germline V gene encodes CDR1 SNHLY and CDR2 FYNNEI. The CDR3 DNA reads TGTGCCAGCAGTGAAGCTCGGAGCTCCTACAATGAGCAGTTCTTC. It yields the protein CASSEARSSYNEQFF. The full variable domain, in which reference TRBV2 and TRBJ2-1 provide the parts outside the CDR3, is EPEVTQTPSHQVTQMGQEVILRCVPISNHLYFYWYRQILGQKVEFLVSFYNNEISEKSEIFDDQFSVERPDGSNFTLKIRSTKLEDSAMYFCASSEARSSYNEQFFGPGTRLTVL.

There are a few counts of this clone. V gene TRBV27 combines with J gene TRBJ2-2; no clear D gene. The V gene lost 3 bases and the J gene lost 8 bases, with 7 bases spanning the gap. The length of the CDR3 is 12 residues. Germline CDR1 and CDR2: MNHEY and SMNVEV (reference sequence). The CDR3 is CASSLPGGELFF. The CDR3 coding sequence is TGTGCCAGCAGTTTGCCCGGTGGGGAGCTGTTTTTT.

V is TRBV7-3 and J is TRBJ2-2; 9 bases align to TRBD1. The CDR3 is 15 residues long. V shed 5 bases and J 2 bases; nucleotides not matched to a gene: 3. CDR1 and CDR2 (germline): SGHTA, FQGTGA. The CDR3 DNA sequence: TGTGCCAGCAGCGAGGGACAGGGTAACACCGGGGAGCTGTTTTTT. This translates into CASSEGQGNTGELFF.

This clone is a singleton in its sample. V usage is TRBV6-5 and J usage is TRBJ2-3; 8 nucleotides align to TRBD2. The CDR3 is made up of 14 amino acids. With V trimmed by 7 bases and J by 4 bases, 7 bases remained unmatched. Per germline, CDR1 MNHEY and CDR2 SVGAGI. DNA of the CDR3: TGTGCCAGCACCTACGGGGGGGCGGCAGATACGCAGTATTTT. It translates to CASTYGGAADTQYF.

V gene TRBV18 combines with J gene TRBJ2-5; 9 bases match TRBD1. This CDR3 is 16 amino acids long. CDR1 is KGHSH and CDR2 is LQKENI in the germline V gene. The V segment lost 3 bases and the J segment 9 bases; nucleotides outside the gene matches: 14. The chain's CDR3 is CASSPSATGGVSSQYF. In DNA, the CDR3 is TGTGCCAGCTCACCCTCCGCGACAGGGGGAGTTTCATCCCAGTACTTC.

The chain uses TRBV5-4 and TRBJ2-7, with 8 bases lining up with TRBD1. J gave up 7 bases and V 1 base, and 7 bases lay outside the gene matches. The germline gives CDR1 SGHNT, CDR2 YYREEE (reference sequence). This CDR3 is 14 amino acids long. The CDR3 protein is CASSLRQGALEQYF. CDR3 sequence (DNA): TGTGCCAGCAGCTTGAGGCAGGGGGCGCTTGAGCAGTACTTC.

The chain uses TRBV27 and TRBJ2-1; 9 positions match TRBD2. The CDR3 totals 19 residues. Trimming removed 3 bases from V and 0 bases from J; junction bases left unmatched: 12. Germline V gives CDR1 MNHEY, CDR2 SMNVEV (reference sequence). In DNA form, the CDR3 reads TGTGCCAGCAGTTTCTCGAGCGGGAGGCCCCCAAGCTCCTACAATGAGCAGTTCTTC. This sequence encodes CASSFSSGRPPSSYNEQFF.

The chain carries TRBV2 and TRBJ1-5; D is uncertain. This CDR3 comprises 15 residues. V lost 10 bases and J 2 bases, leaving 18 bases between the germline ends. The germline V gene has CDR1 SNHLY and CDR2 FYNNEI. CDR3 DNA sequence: TGTGCCACCTCCGAGGGCGGGGTCGGCAATCAGCCCCAGCATTTT. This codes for CATSEGGVGNQPQHF.

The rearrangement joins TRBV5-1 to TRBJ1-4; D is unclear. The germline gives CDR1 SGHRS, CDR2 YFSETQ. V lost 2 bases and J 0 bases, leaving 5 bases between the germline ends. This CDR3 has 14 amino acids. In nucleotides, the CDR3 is TGCGCCAGCAGCTTATCCGCAACTAATGAAAAACTGTTTTTT. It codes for CASSLSATNEKLFF.

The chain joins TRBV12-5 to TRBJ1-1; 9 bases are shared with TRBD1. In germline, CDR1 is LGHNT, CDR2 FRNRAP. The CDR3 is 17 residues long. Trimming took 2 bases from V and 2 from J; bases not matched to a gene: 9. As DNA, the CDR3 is TGTGCTAGTGGTTTGCCTCCGGGACAGGGCCTAAACACTGAAGCTTTCTTT. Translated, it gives CASGLPPGQGLNTEAFF.

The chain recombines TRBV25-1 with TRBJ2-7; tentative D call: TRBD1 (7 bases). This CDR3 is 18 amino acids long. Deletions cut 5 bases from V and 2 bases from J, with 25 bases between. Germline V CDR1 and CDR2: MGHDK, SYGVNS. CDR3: CASSQWGANRGNPYEQYF. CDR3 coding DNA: TGTGCCAGCAGTCAGTGGGGGGCTAACAGGGGAAATCCCTACGAGCAGTACTTC.

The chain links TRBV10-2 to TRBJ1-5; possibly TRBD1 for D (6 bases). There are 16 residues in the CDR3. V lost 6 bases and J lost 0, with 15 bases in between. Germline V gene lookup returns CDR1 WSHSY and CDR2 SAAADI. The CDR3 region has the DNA TGCGCCAGCAGCGGACAGCCTGAGTATAGCAATCAGCCCCAGCATTTT. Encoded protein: CASSGQPEYSNQPQHF.

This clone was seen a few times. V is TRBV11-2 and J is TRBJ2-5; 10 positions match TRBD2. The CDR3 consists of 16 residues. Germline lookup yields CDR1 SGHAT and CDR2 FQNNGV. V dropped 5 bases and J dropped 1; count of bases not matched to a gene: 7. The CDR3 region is CASSTRAGGPQETQYF. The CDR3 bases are TGTGCCAGCAGCACCCGAGCGGGAGGGCCCCAAGAGACCCAGTACTTC.

DNA for the CDR3: TGTGCCAGCAGTGTCATGGGGGGAGGTGGCTACACCTTC. This codes for CASSVMGGGGYTF. The rearrangement uses TRBV2 and TRBJ1-2, with D maybe TRBD1 (5 bases). The germline V and J ends were trimmed by 4 bases and 7 bases, with 13 bases remaining between them. This CDR3 contains 13 residues. Germline CDR1 SNHLY, CDR2 FYNNEI. Full variable domain (remainder filled in from reference TRBV2 and TRBJ1-2): EPEVTQTPSHQVTQMGQEVILRCVPISNHLYFYWYRQILGQKVEFLVSFYNNEISEKSEIFDDQFSVERPDGSNFTLKIRSTKLEDSAMYFCASSVMGGGGYTFGSGTRLTVV.